The next 26 T cell receptor beta chains were all read from a single sample in a study of blood T cell repertoires in COVID-19. The assay was immunoSEQ multiplex PCR, and TCRdb's table has in-frame clones only and misses some. The sample yields roughly 180,000 clones, about nine tenths seen once. The sample taken for sequencing was PBMCs or T cells enriched from blood (not recorded which). The source of these receptors is a woman younger than 45 who had recovered from COVID-19.

The gene calls are TRBV5-1 and TRBJ2-2; weak D call: TRBD2 (6 bases). The CDR3 has 16 amino acids. Trimming cost V 2 bases and J 1 base, with 12 bases left between them. CDR1 SGHRS and CDR2 YFSETQ come from the germline V gene. CDR3 loop: CASSFIGGKNTGELFF. The CDR3, as DNA: TGCGCCAGCAGCTTTATAGGCGGGAAGAACACCGGGGAGCTGTTTTTT.

V gene TRBV5-6 combines with J gene TRBJ2-3; TRBD2 agrees at 9 bases. The CDR3 is 15 residues long. The V gene end was trimmed by 4 bases and the J gene end by 4 bases; junction bases not matched to a gene: 7. CDR1 and CDR2 (germline): SGHDT, YYEEEE. DNA for the CDR3: TGTGCCAGCAGCGAGACGGGACTAGCTGCAGATACGCAGTATTTT. Protein sequence: CASSETGLAADTQYF.

This chain connects TRBV19 to TRBJ2-2; 15 bases are shared with TRBD2. The CDR3 contains 18 residues. Germline CDR1 reads LNHDA; CDR2 reads SQIVND (reference sequence). V was clipped by 6 bases and J by 6 bases; unmatched bases: 11. The CDR3 bases are TGTGCCAGTAGACGAAAGGGACTAGCGGGGGGCTGGGCCGGGGAGCTGTTTTTT. Its protein is CASRRKGLAGGWAGELFF.

This clone has more than one count but fewer than ten. CDR3 residues: CASSAGTSLYEQYF. The CDR3 DNA sequence: TGTGCCAGTAGTGCCGGGACATCGCTTTACGAGCAGTACTTC. V and J are TRBV19 and TRBJ2-7; maybe TRBD1 (6 bases). The CDR3 totals 14 residues. The V end was cut by 5 bases, the J end by 4 bases, with 15 bases between. The V gene's germline CDR1 is LNHDA and CDR2 SQIVND (reference sequence).

The rearrangement joins TRBV4-3 to TRBJ1-1, with 8 nucleotides matching TRBD1. The CDR3 has 21 amino acids. Germline V lookup: CDR1 LGHNA, CDR2 YSLEER. V shed 0 bases, J shed 0 bases, and the junction held 18 bases outside the gene matches. CDR3 in DNA: TGCGCCAGCAGCCAAGATATAGGCCTCGGGGTAGGCAGGGGGCTGAACACTGAAGCTTTCTTT. It yields the protein CASSQDIGLGVGRGLNTEAFF.

The sample holds a few counts of this clone. The chain combines TRBV28 with TRBJ2-3, with D uncertain. The CDR3 is 13 amino acids. V was clipped by 6 bases and J by 1 base, with 8 bases between them. Germline V gives CDR1 MDHEN, CDR2 SYDVKM. The CDR3 spells CASSEGGTDTQYF. In DNA, the CDR3 is TGTGCCAGCAGCGAAGGAGGCACAGATACGCAGTATTTT. Complete variable domain (other parts from reference TRBV28 and TRBJ2-3): DVKVTQSSRYLVKRTGEKVFLECVQDMDHENMFWYRQDPGLGLRLIYFSYDVKMKEKGDIPEGYSVSREKKERFSLILESASTNQTSMYLCASSEGGTDTQYFGPGTRLTVL.

The CDR3: CASRGLSNQPQHF. DNA for the CDR3: TGTGCCAGTAGAGGACTGAGCAATCAGCCCCAGCATTTT. V usage is TRBV19 and J usage is TRBJ1-5; D is undetermined. Germline V gene lookup returns CDR1 LNHDA and CDR2 SQIVND (reference sequence). The V and J ends lost 6 bases and 1 base respectively, with 7 bases between them. CDR3 length: 13 amino acids.

The chain uses TRBV18 and TRBJ1-1; D is undetermined. This CDR3 contains 16 residues. V was trimmed by 2 bases and J by 0 bases, leaving 13 bases between them. Looked up from germline, CDR1 is KGHSH and CDR2 is LQKENI. CDR3 loop: CASSPTSEDMNTEAFF. Here the CDR3 DNA reads TGTGCCAGCTCACCAACGTCGGAAGACATGAACACTGAAGCTTTCTTT.

V usage is TRBV7-3 and J usage is TRBJ2-7; maybe TRBD2 (5 bases). Germline CDR1 and CDR2: SGHTA and FQGTGA. Trimming pared 5 bases from V and 4 bases from J, leaving 15 bases between. This CDR3 has 14 amino acids. The CDR3 spells CASSPGGPPYEQYF. The CDR3 bases are TGTGCCAGCAGCCCCGGCGGGCCACCATACGAGCAGTACTTC. The complete variable domain, with remaining parts taken from reference TRBV7-3 and TRBJ2-7, reads GAGVSQTPSNKVTEKGKYVELRCDPISGHTALYWYRQSLGQGPEFLIYFQGTGAADDSGLPNDRFFAVRPEGSVSTLKIQRTERGDSAVYLCASSPGGPPYEQYFGPGTRLTVT.

The chain couples TRBV7-2 to TRBJ1-4, with 8 nucleotides matching TRBD1. J gave up 5 bases and V 5 bases, and 4 bases lay outside the gene matches. Germline V CDR1 and CDR2: SGHTA, FQGNSA. The CDR3 is 14 amino acids. CDR3 nucleotides: TGTGCCAGCAGCCCGAGACAGGGGAATGAAAAACTGTTTTTT. Residues: CASSPRQGNEKLFF.

This sequence joins TRBV6-5 and TRBJ2-1, with 12 positions matching TRBD1. The germline gives CDR1 MNHEY, CDR2 SVGAGI. The CDR3 is 14 amino acids. With 2 bases clipped from V and 9 bases from J, the junction kept 2 bases outside the gene matches. The CDR3 DNA follows: TGTGCCAGCAGTTACACGGGACAGGGGGCTGAGCAGTTCTTC. This gives the protein CASSYTGQGAEQFF.

The chain employs TRBV3-1 (or the pseudogene TRBV3-2) and TRBJ1-2; D not resolved. V was shortened by 0 bases and J by 7 bases, with 12 bases between the two germline ends. The length of the CDR3 is 14 residues. CDR1 is LGHDT, CDR2 YNNKEL, per germline (reference sequence). The CDR3 sequence: CASSQDRQARGYTF. Written as DNA, the CDR3 is TGTGCCAGCAGCCAAGATCGACAAGCACGTGGCTACACCTTC.

The chain couples TRBV12-5 to TRBJ1-2; no clear D gene. V was clipped by 1 base and J by 8 bases, with 11 bases between them. This CDR3 region has 13 residues. CDR1 and CDR2 from the germline V gene are LGHNT and FRNRAP. The CDR3 protein is CASGLASTRGYTF. CDR3 in DNA: TGTGCTAGTGGTTTGGCCTCTACCCGCGGCTACACCTTC.

CDR3 amino acids: CACKTTVPGNTIYF. CDR3 bases: TGTGCCTGCAAAACGACAGTTCCTGGAAACACCATATATTTT. This sequence joins TRBV30 and TRBJ1-3; D possibly corresponds to TRBD1 (5 bases). Trimming removed 6 bases at V and 2 bases at J, with 14 bases between. This CDR3 spans 14 amino acids. Germline values: CDR1 GTSNPN, CDR2 SVGIG (reference sequence).

The genes are TRBV4-2 and TRBJ1-5, with a weak D call TRBD1 (5 bases). Germline CDR1 is LGHNA and CDR2 is YNFKEQ. The CDR3 sequence is 15 residues long. V was clipped by 3 bases and J by 6 bases, with 15 bases between them. CDR3 amino acids: CASSHEMGQVQPQHF. The CDR3 DNA reads as TGTGCCAGCAGCCATGAGATGGGGCAGGTTCAGCCCCAGCATTTT.

V and J are TRBV6-5 and TRBJ2-3; TRBD1 matches 8 bases. The germline V gene has CDR1 MNHEY and CDR2 SVGAGI. The CDR3 runs 13 residues. Trimming cost V 10 bases and J 0 bases; bases outside gene matches: 3. CDR3 in DNA: TGTGCCACCGGACAGGGAAGCACAGATACGCAGTATTTT. This encodes CATGQGSTDTQYF.

The chain links TRBV19 to TRBJ2-1; D perhaps matches TRBD2 (7 bases). The V end was cut by 2 bases, the J end by 6 bases, with 17 bases between. Germline lookup yields CDR1 LNHDA and CDR2 SQIVND (reference sequence). The CDR3 extends over 16 amino acids. CDR3 in amino acids: CASSISWGGASNEQFF. Here the CDR3 DNA reads TGTGCCAGTAGTATAAGTTGGGGGGGCGCCTCCAATGAGCAGTTCTTC.

The genes are TRBV21-1 and TRBJ2-7; TRBD2, as called in the table, went unchecked against the DNA. TRBV21-1 is a documented pseudogene. The CDR3 runs 19 residues. The CDR3 nucleotides are TGTGCCAGCAGCAAAGGAGCGACTAGCGGGGGGCCATTCCCCTACGAGCAGTACTTC. Translating gives CASSKGATSGGPFPYEQYF.

The chain recombines TRBV11-2 with TRBJ2-1, with D tentatively TRBD2 (7 bases). The germline CDR1 and CDR2 sequences are SGHAT and FQNNGV. The CDR3 spans 19 residues. Trimming cost V 0 bases and J 4 bases, with 22 bases left between them. CDR3 region: CASSLEGGGGTTIYNEQFF. CDR3 sequence (DNA): TGTGCCAGCAGCTTAGAAGGGGGGGGCGGGACCACTATTTACAATGAGCAGTTCTTC.

This chain connects TRBV29-1 to TRBJ2-5, with D perhaps matching TRBD1 (5 bases). This CDR3 is 12 amino acids long. With 6 bases removed from V and 5 bases from J, the gap between germline ends came to 13 bases. CDR1 is SQVTM, CDR2 ANQGSEA, per germline. The CDR3 reads CSVKGSGETQYF. The CDR3 DNA reads TGCAGCGTCAAGGGGTCCGGGGAGACCCAGTACTTC.

The table lists this clone with a count of one. This chain uses TRBV5-4 with TRBJ2-5; 9 bases map to TRBD2. The CDR3 consists of 16 residues. The junction had 4 bases not matched to a gene; V was cut back by 0 bases and J by 1 base. In germline, CDR1 is SGHNT, CDR2 YYREEE (reference sequence). CDR3 in amino acids: CASSLDQREAQETQYF. CDR3 nucleotide sequence: TGTGCCAGCAGCTTGGACCAGCGGGAGGCCCAAGAGACCCAGTACTTC.

This clone was counted a single time. V and J are TRBV5-1 and TRBJ1-1, with D maybe TRBD1 (5 bases). This CDR3 comprises 16 residues. Germline V gene lookup returns CDR1 SGHRS and CDR2 YFSETQ. Trimming stripped 4 bases from V and 0 bases from J, with 16 bases between. This chain's CDR3 is CASSPKDTTMNTEAFF. The DNA of the CDR3 is TGCGCCAGCAGCCCGAAGGACACCACCATGAACACTGAAGCTTTCTTT.

This clone was counted between two and nine times. The rearrangement uses TRBV15 and TRBJ1-5; a weak D match, TRBD1 (5 bases). The CDR3 consists of 16 residues. The ends were cut back, 5 bases at V and 5 bases at J, with 19 bases in the middle. The germline CDR1 and CDR2 sequences are LNHNV and YYDKDF (reference sequence). CDR3 in amino acids: CATSRGRGGQDQPQHF. For the CDR3, the DNA is TGTGCCACCAGCCGTGGCCGGGGGGGTCAGGATCAGCCCCAGCATTTT.

V gene TRBV3-1 (or the pseudogene TRBV3-2) combines with J gene TRBJ2-7, with 11 nucleotides matching TRBD1. The junction had 13 bases not matched to a gene; V was cut back by 4 bases and J by 5 bases. This CDR3 is built from 17 residues. Germline CDR1 and CDR2: LGHDT and YNNKEL (reference sequence). The DNA for the CDR3 is TGTGCCAGCAGCCCCCTGGGACAGGGGGAAGGTTGGAACGAGCAGTACTTC. This gives the protein CASSPLGQGEGWNEQYF.

This clone was found once. The V gene is TRBV11-3, the J gene TRBJ1-5; D uncertain. V lost 1 base and J lost 4, with 5 bases in between. The germline V gene has CDR1 SGHNT and CDR2 YENEEA. The length of the CDR3 is 13 residues. In DNA form, the CDR3 reads TGTGCCAGCAGCTTAGCCAGGAATCAGCCCCAGCATTTT. Amino acid sequence: CASSLARNQPQHF.

The gene calls are TRBV7-3 and TRBJ2-3, with 10 bases lining up with TRBD1. Germline values: CDR1 SGHTA, CDR2 FQGTGA. This CDR3 comprises 15 residues. Germline trimming cut 5 bases from V and 2 bases from J; bases unmatched to any gene: 4. The CDR3 sequence is CASSRQGAFTDTQYF. Here the CDR3 DNA reads TGTGCCAGCAGCCGACAGGGGGCGTTCACAGATACGCAGTATTTT.